Included here is one T cell receptor beta chain sequence, with context. This entry belongs to a study of beta chain features in type 1 diabetes. Every isolated RNA sample was fully reverse transcribed, so sequencing captured expressed TCRB transcripts. The method was immunoSEQ multiplex PCR; TCRdb's version includes in-frame clones alone and lacks a portion of them. The profile shows over 500,000 clones, around 15% of them singletons. The sequence derives from a young man in good health. Source material: naive CD4+ T cells from blood.

CDR3 residues: CASSELHTTTGVAPLHF. In nucleotides, the CDR3 is TGTGCCAGCAGTGAACTACACACTACCACAGGGGTCGCACCCCTCCACTTT. The gene calls are TRBV25-1 and TRBJ1-6, with 7 bases aligning to TRBD1. The CDR3 is 17 residues long. J was trimmed by 11 bases and V by 2 bases; bases with no gene match: 15. Germline V CDR1 and CDR2: MGHDK, SYGVNS.